This T cell receptor beta chain was captured in a study of T-cell reconstitution after alpha-beta-depleted transplantation in children. Unique molecular identifiers were incorporated into the prepared TCRbeta library. A single record per CDR3 protein comes from TCRdb applying MiXCR to the PCR reads. The sample carries roughly 400,000 distinct CDR3 sequences, approximately 41% recorded once. Overall study results and limits: The authors attributed T-cell counts and diversity one year after transplant mostly to newly produced T cells. Surviving recipient T cells and thymic progenitors produced the high day-60 TCRbeta diversity seen in some patients.

Many counts were recorded for this clonotype. Its antigen is not identified. This CDR3 comprises 12 residues. V lost 1 base, J lost 14 bases, and 17 bases lay in between. Per the germline V gene, CDR1 is DFQATT and CDR2 is SNEGSKA (reference sequence). This specimen was PBMCs, taken before TCRalphabeta/CD19-depleted stem cell transplant. The receptor comes from a girl aged 2 to 10 with aplastic anemia, due to receive a stem cell transplant. This rearrangement joins TRBV20-1 to TRBJ2-5, with D unresolved. The CDR3 spells CSARVNYRAPYF. The CDR3 DNA is TGCAGTGCTAGAGTTAACTATCGGGCCCCTTACTTC.